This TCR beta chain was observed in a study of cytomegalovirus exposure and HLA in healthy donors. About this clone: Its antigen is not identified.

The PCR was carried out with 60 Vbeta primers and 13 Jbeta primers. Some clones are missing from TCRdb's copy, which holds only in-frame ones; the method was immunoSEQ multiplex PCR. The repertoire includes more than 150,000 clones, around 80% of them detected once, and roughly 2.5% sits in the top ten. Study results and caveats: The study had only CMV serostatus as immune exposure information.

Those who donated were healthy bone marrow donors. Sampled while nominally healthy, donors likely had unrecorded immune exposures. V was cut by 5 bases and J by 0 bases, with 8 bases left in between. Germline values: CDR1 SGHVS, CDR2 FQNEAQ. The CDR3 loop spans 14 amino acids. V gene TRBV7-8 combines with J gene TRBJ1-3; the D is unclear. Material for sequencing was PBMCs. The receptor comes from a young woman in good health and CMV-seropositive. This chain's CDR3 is CASSHRGSGNTIYF. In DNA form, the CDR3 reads TGTGCCAGCAGCCACCGAGGCTCTGGAAACACCATATATTTT.